What follows are 22 T cell receptor beta chains derived from one specimen sequenced in a study of Graves' ophthalmopathy and Graves' hyperthyroidism. RNA transcripts were the source from which TCR beta CDR3 regions were amplified. The library came from an HTBI-primed first-round RT-PCR and a second-round multiplex PCR. TCRdb analysed the multiplex PCR reads with MiXCR anew, one entry per CDR3 protein. The sample lists 260,000 or so distinct CDR3 sequences; less than 55% were seen once. The sequencing sample was made of peripheral blood. The receptors stem from an adult man with Graves' ophthalmopathy.

CDR3 residues: CASSQQQGEDEKLFF. In nucleotides, the CDR3 is TGTGCCAGCAGCCAACAACAGGGGGAGGATGAAAAACTGTTTTTT. The genes are TRBV4-2 and TRBJ1-4; 8 nucleotides agree with TRBD1. Per the germline V gene, CDR1 is LGHNA and CDR2 is YNFKEQ. The CDR3 has 15 residues. Losses at the gene ends were 2 bases for V and 6 bases for J; bases not matched to a gene: 5.

This clonotype was seen once. This CDR3 is CASSDLERNEKLFF. CDR3 nucleotide sequence: TGTGCCAGCAGTGACTTAGAACGTAATGAAAAACTGTTTTTT. The V call is TRBV2, the J call TRBJ1-4; D call uncertain. The CDR3 sequence is 14 residues long. Germline CDR1 reads SNHLY; CDR2 reads FYNNEI. Trimming stripped 3 bases from V and 4 bases from J, with 9 bases between.

Details on this clonotype: Possible read error: a much larger clone is one base away. This chain joins TRBV15 and TRBJ1-5, with D possibly matching TRBD1 (5 bases). This CDR3 comprises 15 residues. V lost 0 bases and J lost 3, with 9 bases in between. CDR1 and CDR2 (germline): LNHNV, YYDKDF (reference sequence). CDR3 DNA: TGTGCCACCAGCAGAGAACGAGGGACCAATCAGCCCCAGCATTTT. This codes for CATSRERGTNQPQHF.

The chain carries TRBV10-3 and TRBJ2-6, with D perhaps TRBD1 (6 bases). V lost 2 bases and J lost 1, with 18 bases in between. Germline V gives CDR1 ENHRY, CDR2 SYGVKD. CDR3 size: 19 residues. The CDR3 nucleotides read TGTGCCATCAGTGAGCCTACAGGGTCCGCCATTTCTGGGGCCAACGTCCTGACTTTC. It codes for CAISEPTGSAISGANVLTF.

As to this clonotype: A much larger clonotype is one base distant, so this may be a read error. CDR3 DNA sequence: TGTGCCACCAGCACTGGGGACTATGGCCACACCTTC. Its translation: CATSTGDYGHTF. This sequence joins TRBV15 and TRBJ1-2; D is possibly TRBD1 (5 bases). The CDR3 totals 12 residues. Germline loops: CDR1 LNHNV, CDR2 YYDKDF (reference sequence).

V is TRBV25-1 and J is TRBJ2-3, with 7 bases identical to TRBD1. CDR3 length: 15 amino acids. Germline CDR1 reads MGHDK; CDR2 reads SYGVNS. The junction had 9 bases not matched to a gene; V was cut back by 7 bases and J by 2 bases. The CDR3: CASTQGGGPTDTQYF. The CDR3 DNA follows: TGTGCCAGCACCCAAGGGGGCGGCCCCACAGATACGCAGTATTTT.

The chain carries TRBV7-2 and TRBJ2-7; D possibly uses TRBD1 or TRBD2 (5 bases each). The germline V gene encodes CDR1 SGHTA and CDR2 FQGNSA. Trimming stripped 0 bases from V and 6 bases from J, with 6 bases between. The CDR3 has 12 residues. CDR3 DNA sequence: TGTGCCAGCAGCTTAGCGAGGGGCGAGCAGTACTTC. This encodes CASSLARGEQYF.

This clonotype was detected only a few times. The chain has TRBV9 and TRBJ1-6; 7 positions agree with TRBD1. The CDR3 is 15 residues long. The ends lost 3 bases at V and 8 bases at J; junction bases unmatched: 8. From germline, CDR1 is SGDLS and CDR2 YYNGEE. The CDR3 here is CASSAGTEGDSPLHF. The CDR3 nucleotides read TGTGCCAGCAGCGCCGGGACAGAAGGTGATTCACCCCTCCACTTT.

The chain couples TRBV7-6 to TRBJ2-7, with 7 bases lining up with TRBD2. CDR1 is SGHVS and CDR2 is FNYEAQ in the germline V gene. The J segment lost 4 bases and the V segment lost 5 bases, leaving 8 bases of the junction unmatched. The length of the CDR3 is 14 residues. CDR3 residues: CASSPYAGEYEQYF. The DNA of the CDR3 is TGTGCCAGCAGCCCTTACGCGGGAGAGTACGAGCAGTACTTC. The full variable domain, rest sourced from reference TRBV7-6 and TRBJ2-7, is GAGVSQSPRYKVTKRGQDVALRCDPISGHVSLYWYRQALGQGPEFLTYFNYEAQQDKSGLPNDRFSAERPEGSISTLTIQRTEQRDSAMYRCASSPYAGEYEQYFGPGTRLTVT.

This sequence joins TRBV2 and TRBJ2-2; 9 bases align to TRBD1. The trim removed 6 bases at V and 3 bases at J, leaving 2 bases unmatched. Germline V CDR1 and CDR2: SNHLY, FYNNEI. The CDR3 length is 14 residues. CDR3 sequence reads: CASSRQGDTGELFF. CDR3 in DNA: TGTGCCAGCAGCCGACAGGGGGACACCGGGGAGCTGTTTTTT.

The rearrangement links TRBV7-9 to TRBJ1-6; D unresolved. This CDR3 comprises 14 residues. V lost 7 bases to trimming and J lost 8 bases, with 15 bases between them. CDR1 is SEHNR, CDR2 FQNEAQ, per germline (reference sequence). The CDR3: CASNDRAGDSPLHF. For the CDR3, the DNA is TGTGCCAGCAACGACCGGGCCGGTGATTCACCCCTCCACTTT.

The genes are TRBV7-6 and TRBJ2-3; D is undetermined. The germline gives CDR1 SGHVS, CDR2 FNYEAQ. The CDR3 is made up of 14 amino acids. V shed 0 bases and J shed 7 bases, with 11 bases lying between them. Written as DNA, the CDR3 is TGTGCCAGCAGCTTAGCGGAGACAACCAATACGCAGTATTTT. It is translated as CASSLAETTNTQYF.

The rearrangement joins TRBV13 to TRBJ2-7, with TRBD2 as a possible D gene (6 bases). The V end lost 4 bases, the J end lost 6 bases, and 19 bases lay between the germline ends. The CDR3 runs to 15 residues. The V gene's germline CDR1 is PRHDT and CDR2 FYEKMQ (reference sequence). CDR3 sequence reads: CASSSRGRSLREQYF. CDR3 nucleotide sequence: TGTGCCAGCAGCTCCCGGGGGAGGTCGCTCCGCGAGCAGTACTTC. Full variable domain (remainder filled in from reference TRBV13 and TRBJ2-7): AAGVIQSPRHLIKEKRETATLKCYPIPRHDTVYWYQQGPGQDPQFLISFYEKMQSDKGSIPDRFSAQQFSDYHSELNMSSLELGDSALYFCASSSRGRSLREQYFGPGTRLTVT.

This sequence joins TRBV2 and TRBJ1-5; D gene unclear. V shed 6 bases and J shed 2 bases, with 17 bases lying between them. Germline V gene lookup returns CDR1 SNHLY and CDR2 FYNNEI. The CDR3 sequence is 16 residues long. The CDR3 loop reads CASSLASGYGNQPQHF. The CDR3 bases are TGTGCCAGCAGCTTAGCCAGTGGTTATGGCAATCAGCCCCAGCATTTT.

The chain joins TRBV29-1 to TRBJ1-4; tentative D call: TRBD1 (6 bases). Germline CDR1 reads SQVTM; CDR2 reads ANQGSEA. The CDR3 sequence is 14 residues long. Trimming took off 2 bases at V and 7 bases at J, with 14 bases between the two ends. CDR3 sequence: CSVERRGGGEKLFF. The CDR3 DNA is TGCAGCGTTGAAAGGCGGGGAGGGGGTGAAAAACTGTTTTTT.

The table lists this clonotype with many counts. This CDR3 is CASSEATGGPPRMKTQYF. CDR3 sequence (DNA): TGTGCCAGCAGTGAGGCGACCGGCGGGCCACCCCGGATGAAGACCCAGTACTTC. The chain uses TRBV2 and TRBJ2-5, with a weak D call TRBD2 (5 bases). CDR3 size: 18 residues. V was cut by 3 bases and J by 6 bases, with 26 bases left in between. The germline gives CDR1 SNHLY, CDR2 FYNNEI.

This sequence joins TRBV9 and TRBJ1-1; TRBD1 might be the D (5 bases). This CDR3 region has 14 residues. Germline CDR1 is SGDLS and CDR2 is YYNGEE. Trimming removed 0 bases at V and 7 bases at J, with 13 bases between. This CDR3 is CASSVVGGAGEAFF. DNA for the CDR3: TGTGCCAGCAGCGTAGTGGGTGGGGCGGGTGAAGCTTTCTTT.

This clonotype was seen many times. V is TRBV7-6 and J is TRBJ2-5; 14 positions agree with TRBD2. CDR1 is SGHVS, CDR2 FNYEAQ, per germline. The V gene end was trimmed by 5 bases and the J gene end by 4 bases; junction bases not matched to a gene: 3. CDR3 length: 15 residues. The DNA for the CDR3 is TGTGCCAGCAGCCCAGGGACTAGCGGGAGAGAGACCCAGTACTTC. It is translated as CASSPGTSGRETQYF.

The genes are TRBV2 and TRBJ1-5, with TRBD1 matching 8 bases. Germline loops: CDR1 SNHLY, CDR2 FYNNEI. The CDR3 loop spans 15 amino acids. The junction had 9 bases not matched to a gene; V was cut back by 6 bases and J by 5 bases. CDR3 residues: CASSLTTGDHQPQHF. As DNA, the CDR3 is TGTGCCAGCAGCCTCACGACAGGGGACCATCAGCCCCAGCATTTT. The variable domain in full, completed from reference TRBV2 and TRBJ1-5, reads EPEVTQTPSHQVTQMGQEVILRCVPISNHLYFYWYRQILGQKVEFLVSFYNNEISEKSEIFDDQFSVERPDGSNFTLKIRSTKLEDSAMYFCASSLTTGDHQPQHFGDGTRLSIL.

This clonotype was seen just once. This CDR3 reads CASSFGALSSYEQYF. CDR3 in DNA: TGTGCCAGCAGCTTTGGAGCGCTGAGCTCCTACGAGCAGTACTTC. The chain couples TRBV11-2 to TRBJ2-7; D remains unclear. The germline gives CDR1 SGHAT, CDR2 FQNNGV. The CDR3 consists of 15 residues. With 3 bases removed from V and 0 bases from J, the gap between germline ends came to 12 bases.

Many counts were recorded for this clonotype. V is TRBV19 and J is TRBJ2-2; D not certain. CDR1 LNHDA and CDR2 SQIVND come from the germline V gene (reference sequence). Trimming pared 4 bases from V and 4 bases from J, leaving 10 bases between. CDR3 length: 14 residues. CDR3 residues: CASSTQTPTGELFF. CDR3 DNA sequence: TGTGCCAGTAGTACCCAAACTCCCACCGGGGAGCTGTTTTTT.

This chain links TRBV19 with TRBJ1-5; a weak D match, TRBD1 (5 bases). CDR1 LNHDA and CDR2 SQIVND come from the germline V gene (reference sequence). Trimming took 8 bases from V and 5 from J, leaving 19 bases between them. The CDR3 length is 15 residues. The CDR3 nucleotides read TGTGCCAGTGAGGCTATGGGGCGGAACGATCAGCCCCAGCATTTT. It translates to CASEAMGRNDQPQHF.